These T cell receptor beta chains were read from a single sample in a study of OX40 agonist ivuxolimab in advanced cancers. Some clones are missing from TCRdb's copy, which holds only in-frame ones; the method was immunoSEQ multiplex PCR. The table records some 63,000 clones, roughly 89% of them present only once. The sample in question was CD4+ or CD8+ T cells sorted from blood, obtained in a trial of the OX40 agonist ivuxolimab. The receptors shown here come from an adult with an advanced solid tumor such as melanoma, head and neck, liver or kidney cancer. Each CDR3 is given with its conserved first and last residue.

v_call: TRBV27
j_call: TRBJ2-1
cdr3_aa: CASSRGDEQFF

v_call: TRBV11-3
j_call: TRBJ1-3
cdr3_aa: CASSVGPVDTIYF

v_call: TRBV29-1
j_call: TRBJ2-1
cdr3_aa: CSVAPFGSNEQFF

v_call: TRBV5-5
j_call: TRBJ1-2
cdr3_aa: CASSLVVGDSYTF

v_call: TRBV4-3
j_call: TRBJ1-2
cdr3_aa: CASSQDSSWGRGYGYTF

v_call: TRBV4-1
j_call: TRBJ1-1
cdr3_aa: CASSQEGAMNTEAFF

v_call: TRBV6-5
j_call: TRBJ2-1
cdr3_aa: CASSLLGGGDEQFF

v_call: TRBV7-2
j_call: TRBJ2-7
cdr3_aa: CASSPTSGAHEQYF

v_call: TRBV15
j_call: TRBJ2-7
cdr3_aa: CATSRDRGAVYEQYF

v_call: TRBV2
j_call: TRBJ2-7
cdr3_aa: CASSALIGQHEQYF

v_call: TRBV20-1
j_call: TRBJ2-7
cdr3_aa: CSAGLSYEQYF

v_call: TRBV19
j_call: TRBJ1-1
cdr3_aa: CASSNPGRKNTEAFF

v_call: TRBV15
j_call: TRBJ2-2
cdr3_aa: CATSRVGQGVGELFF

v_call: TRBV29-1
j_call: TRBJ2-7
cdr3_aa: CSAGTSGSYEQYF

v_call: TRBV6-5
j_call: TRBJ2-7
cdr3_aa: CASSYSTSGSYEQYF

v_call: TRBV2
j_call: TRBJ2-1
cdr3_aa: CASTTSSYSYNEQFF

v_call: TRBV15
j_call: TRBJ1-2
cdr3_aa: CATSRDQTGDYGYTF

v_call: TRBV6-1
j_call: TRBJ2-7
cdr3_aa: CAGRSSGRAPEQYF

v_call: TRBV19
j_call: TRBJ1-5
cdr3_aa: CASSIQEQPQHF

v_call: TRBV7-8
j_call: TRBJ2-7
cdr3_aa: CASSLGRLRSYEQYF

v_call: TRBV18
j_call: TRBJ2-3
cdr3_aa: CASSPMATDTQYF

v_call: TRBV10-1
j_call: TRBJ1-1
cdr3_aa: CASSVNRGNTEAFF

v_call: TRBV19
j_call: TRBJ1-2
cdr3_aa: CASSIWADGNYGYTF

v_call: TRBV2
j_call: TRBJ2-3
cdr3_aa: CASVERNTDTQYF

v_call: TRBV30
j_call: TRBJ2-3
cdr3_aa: CAWSVALSPTDTQYF

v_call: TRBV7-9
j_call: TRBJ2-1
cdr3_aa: CASRVALGGYNEQFF

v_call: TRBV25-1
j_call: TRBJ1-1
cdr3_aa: CASKSLVNTEAFF

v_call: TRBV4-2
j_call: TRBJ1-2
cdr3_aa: CASSQDRSNYGYTF

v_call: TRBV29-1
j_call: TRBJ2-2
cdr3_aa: CSVTAGGGLTGELFF

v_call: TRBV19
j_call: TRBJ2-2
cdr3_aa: CASIPLAGVNTGELFF

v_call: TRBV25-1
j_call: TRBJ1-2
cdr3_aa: CASSERQNYGYTF

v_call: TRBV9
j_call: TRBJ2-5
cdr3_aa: CASSVDHSGGETQYF

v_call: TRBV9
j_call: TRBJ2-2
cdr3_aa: CASSVGVGKNTGELFF

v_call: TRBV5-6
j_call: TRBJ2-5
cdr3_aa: CASSSGLAGGLETQYF

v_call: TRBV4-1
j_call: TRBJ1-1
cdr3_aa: CASSPPQPPLNTEAFF

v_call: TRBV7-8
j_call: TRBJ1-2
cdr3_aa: CASSLGGWGQYDGYTF

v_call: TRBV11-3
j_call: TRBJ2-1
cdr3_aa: CASSLGGLYNEQFF

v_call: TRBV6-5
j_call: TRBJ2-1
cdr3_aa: CASSYPGSDEQFF

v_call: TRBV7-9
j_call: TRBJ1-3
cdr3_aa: CASSLGGGSGNTIYF

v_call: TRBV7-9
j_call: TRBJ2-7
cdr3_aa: CASSLAVLGLAGYEQYF

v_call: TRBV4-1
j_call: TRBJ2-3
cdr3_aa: CASSHGQGGTDTQYF

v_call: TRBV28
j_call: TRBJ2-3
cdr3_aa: CASTPRGGLDTQYF

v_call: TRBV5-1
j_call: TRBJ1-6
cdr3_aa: CASSLGGGNSPLHF

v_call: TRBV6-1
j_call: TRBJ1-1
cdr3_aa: CASSDSGVTEAFF

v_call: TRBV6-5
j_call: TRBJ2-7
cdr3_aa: CASRRLGQGYEQYF

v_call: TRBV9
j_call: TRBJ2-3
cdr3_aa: CASRGGLLTDTQYF

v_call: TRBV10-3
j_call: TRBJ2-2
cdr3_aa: CATKGPGELFF

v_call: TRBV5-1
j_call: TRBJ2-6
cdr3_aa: CASSLGQVSSGANVLTF

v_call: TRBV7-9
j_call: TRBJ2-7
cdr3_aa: CASSLAGVRAYEQYF

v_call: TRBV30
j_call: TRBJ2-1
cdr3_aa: CAWRGSSYNEQFF

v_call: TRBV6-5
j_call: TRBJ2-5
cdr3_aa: CASSDSGDLVETQYF